This T cell receptor (beta chain) was profiled in a study of T cell responses to AZD1222 COVID-19 vaccine. Study-wide findings and caveats: Donors were largely white British and mainly female; clonal diversity was possibly underestimated.

This table comes from immunoSEQ multiplex PCR, and its TCRdb copy is limited to in-frame clones, with some not included. This repertoire shows about 130,000 clones, more than 70% found once; its top ten account for 9.5% to 15%. Note on this clone: Its specificity is unknown.

V was clipped by 8 bases and J by 5 bases; unmatched bases: 8. From germline, CDR1 is GTSNPN and CDR2 SVGIG (reference sequence). The CDR3 has 13 amino acids. Sample: peripheral blood, taken on day 0 of AZD1222 vaccination. The sequence was obtained from an adult in good health. The chain carries TRBV30 and TRBJ2-5; 10 bases line up with TRBD1. CDR3 coding DNA: TGTGCCGTCCGGGACAGGGGTTGGGAGACCCAGTACTTC. Translating it yields CAVRDRGWETQYF.